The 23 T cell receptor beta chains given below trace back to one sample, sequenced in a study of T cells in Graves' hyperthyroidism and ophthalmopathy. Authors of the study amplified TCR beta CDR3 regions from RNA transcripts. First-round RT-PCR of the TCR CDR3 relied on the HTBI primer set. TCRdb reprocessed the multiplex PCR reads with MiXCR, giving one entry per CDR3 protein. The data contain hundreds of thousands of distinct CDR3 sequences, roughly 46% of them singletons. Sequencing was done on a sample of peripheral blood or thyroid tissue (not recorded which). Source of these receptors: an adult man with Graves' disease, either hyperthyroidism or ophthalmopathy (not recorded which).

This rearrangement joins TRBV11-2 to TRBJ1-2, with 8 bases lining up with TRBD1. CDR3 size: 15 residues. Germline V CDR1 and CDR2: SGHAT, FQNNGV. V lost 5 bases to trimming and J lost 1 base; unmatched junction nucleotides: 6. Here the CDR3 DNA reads TGTGCCAGCAGCAAGAGGACAGGGATTAACTATGGCTACACCTTC. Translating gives CASSKRTGINYGYTF.

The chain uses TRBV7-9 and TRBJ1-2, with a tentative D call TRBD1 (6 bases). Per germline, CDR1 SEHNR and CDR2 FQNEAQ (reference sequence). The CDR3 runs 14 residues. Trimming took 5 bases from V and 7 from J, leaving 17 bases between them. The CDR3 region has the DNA TGTGCCAGCAGCCCAGGCCAAGGGGGGGCTGGCTACACCTTC. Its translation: CASSPGQGGAGYTF. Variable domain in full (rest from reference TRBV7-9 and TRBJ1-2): DTGVSQNPRHKITKRGQNVTFRCDPISEHNRLYWYRQTLGQGPEFLTYFQNEAQLEKSRLLSDRFSAERPKGSFSTLEIQRTEQGDSAMYLCASSPGQGGAGYTFGSGTRLTVV.

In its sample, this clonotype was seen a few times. The chain's CDR3 is CSARDPGQGGHEQYF. The CDR3 region has the DNA TGCAGTGCTAGAGACCCGGGACAGGGTGGACACGAGCAGTACTTC. The chain links TRBV20-1 to TRBJ2-7; 9 positions match TRBD1. CDR1 is DFQATT, CDR2 SNEGSKA, per germline (reference sequence). This CDR3 is 15 amino acids long. Trimming cost V 0 bases and J 5 bases; bases outside gene matches: 8.

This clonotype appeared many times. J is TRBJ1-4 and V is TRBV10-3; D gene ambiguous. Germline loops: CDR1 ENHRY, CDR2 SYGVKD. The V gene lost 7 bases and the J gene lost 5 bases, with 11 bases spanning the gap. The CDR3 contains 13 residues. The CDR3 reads CAIKRDLNEKLFF. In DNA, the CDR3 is TGTGCCATCAAGAGGGATCTAAATGAAAAACTGTTTTTT.

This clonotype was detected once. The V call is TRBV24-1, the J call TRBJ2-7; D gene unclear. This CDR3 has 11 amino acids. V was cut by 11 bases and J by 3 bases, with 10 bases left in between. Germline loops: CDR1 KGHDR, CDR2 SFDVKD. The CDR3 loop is CAIQDNYEQYF. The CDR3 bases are TGTGCCATCCAGGATAACTACGAGCAGTACTTC.

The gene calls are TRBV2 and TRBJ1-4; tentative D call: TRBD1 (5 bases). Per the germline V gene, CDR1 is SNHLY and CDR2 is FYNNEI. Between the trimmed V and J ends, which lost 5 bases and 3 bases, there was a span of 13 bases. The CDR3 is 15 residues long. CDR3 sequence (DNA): TGTGCCAGCAGTTTATCGAGGGGTGCTAATGAAAAACTGTTTTTT. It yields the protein CASSLSRGANEKLFF.

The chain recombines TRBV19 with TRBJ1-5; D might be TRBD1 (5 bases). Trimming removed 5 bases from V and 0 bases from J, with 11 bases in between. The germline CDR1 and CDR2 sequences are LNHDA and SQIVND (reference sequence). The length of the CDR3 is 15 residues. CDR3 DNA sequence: TGTGCCAGTAGTCACAGGCTCTTTAGCAATCAGCCCCAGCATTTT. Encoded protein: CASSHRLFSNQPQHF.

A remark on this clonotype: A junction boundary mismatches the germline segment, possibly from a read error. The CDR3 region is CAGSQEWGDYEQYF. CDR3 sequence (DNA): TGCGCCGGCAGCCAAGAGTGGGGGGACTACGAGCAGTACTTC. The V gene is TRBV4-1, the J gene TRBJ2-7, with D perhaps matching TRBD2 (6 bases). Per germline, CDR1 MGHRA and CDR2 YSYEKL. There are 14 residues in the CDR3.

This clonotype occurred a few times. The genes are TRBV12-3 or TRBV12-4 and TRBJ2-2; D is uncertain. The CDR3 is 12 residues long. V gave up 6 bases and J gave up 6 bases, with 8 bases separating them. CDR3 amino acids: CASSPMAGELFF. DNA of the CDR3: TGTGCCAGCAGCCCTATGGCCGGGGAGCTGTTTTTT.

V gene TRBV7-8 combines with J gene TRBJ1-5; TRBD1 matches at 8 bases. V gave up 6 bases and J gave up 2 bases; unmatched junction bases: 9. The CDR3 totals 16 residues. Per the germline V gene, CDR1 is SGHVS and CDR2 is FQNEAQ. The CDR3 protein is CASSLRTGSRNQPQHF. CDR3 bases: TGTGCCAGCAGTTTAAGGACAGGGTCCCGCAATCAGCCCCAGCATTTT. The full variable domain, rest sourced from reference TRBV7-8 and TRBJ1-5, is GAGVSQSPRYKVAKRGQDVALRCDPISGHVSLFWYQQALGQGPEFLTYFQNEAQLDKSGLPSDRFFAERPEGSVSTLKIQRTQQEDSAVYLCASSLRTGSRNQPQHFGDGTRLSIL.

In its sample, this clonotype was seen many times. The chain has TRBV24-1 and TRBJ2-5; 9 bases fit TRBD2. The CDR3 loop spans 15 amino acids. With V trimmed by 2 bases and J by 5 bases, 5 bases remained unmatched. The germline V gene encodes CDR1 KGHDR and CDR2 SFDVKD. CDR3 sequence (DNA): TGTGCCACCAGTGATTGGGCTAGCGGGATTGAGACCCAGTACTTC. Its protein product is CATSDWASGIETQYF.

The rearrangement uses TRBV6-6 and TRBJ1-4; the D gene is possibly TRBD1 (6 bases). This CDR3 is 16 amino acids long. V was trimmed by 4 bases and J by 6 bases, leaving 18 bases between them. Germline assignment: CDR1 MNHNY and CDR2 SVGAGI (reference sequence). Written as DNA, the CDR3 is TGTGCCAGCAGTTCCAGACTCCGGGACACATATGAAAAACTGTTTTTT. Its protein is CASSSRLRDTYEKLFF.

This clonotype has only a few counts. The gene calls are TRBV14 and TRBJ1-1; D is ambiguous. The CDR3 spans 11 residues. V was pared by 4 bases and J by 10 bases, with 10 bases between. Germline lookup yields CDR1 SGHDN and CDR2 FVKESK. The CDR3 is CASSPTLAAFF. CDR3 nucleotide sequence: TGTGCCAGCAGCCCCACACTCGCAGCTTTCTTT.

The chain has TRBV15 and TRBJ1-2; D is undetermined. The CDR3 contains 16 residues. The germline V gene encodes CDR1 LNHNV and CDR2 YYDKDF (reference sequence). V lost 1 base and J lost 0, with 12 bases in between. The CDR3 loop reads CATSRGGSATNYGYTF. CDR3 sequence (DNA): TGTGCCACCAGCAGAGGAGGGTCAGCAACTAACTATGGCTACACCTTC.

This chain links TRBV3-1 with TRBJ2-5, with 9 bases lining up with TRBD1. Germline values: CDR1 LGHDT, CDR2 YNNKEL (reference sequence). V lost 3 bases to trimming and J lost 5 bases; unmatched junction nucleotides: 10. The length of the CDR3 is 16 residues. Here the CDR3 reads CASSHSITGGAETQYF. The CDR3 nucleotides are TGTGCCAGCAGCCATTCAATAACAGGGGGCGCGGAGACCCAGTACTTC.

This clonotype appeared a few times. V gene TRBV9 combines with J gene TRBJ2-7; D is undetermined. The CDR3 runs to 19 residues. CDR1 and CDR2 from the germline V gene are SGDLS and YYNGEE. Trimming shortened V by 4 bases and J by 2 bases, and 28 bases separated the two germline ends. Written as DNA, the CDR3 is TGTGCCAGCAGCCTGTCGCGGCTGAGATGGGGAACGATGGCCTACGAGCAGTACTTC. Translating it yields CASSLSRLRWGTMAYEQYF.

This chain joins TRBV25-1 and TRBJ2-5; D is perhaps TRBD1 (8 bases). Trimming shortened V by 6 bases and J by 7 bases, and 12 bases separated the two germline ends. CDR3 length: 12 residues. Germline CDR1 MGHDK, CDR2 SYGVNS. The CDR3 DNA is TGTGCCAGCAGGGGGGGGACAGGGACCCAGTACTTC. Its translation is CASRGGTGTQYF.

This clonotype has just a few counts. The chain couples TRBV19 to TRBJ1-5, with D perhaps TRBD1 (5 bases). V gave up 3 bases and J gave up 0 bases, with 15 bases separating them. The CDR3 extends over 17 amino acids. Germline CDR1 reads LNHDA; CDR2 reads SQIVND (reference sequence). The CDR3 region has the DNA TGTGCCAGTAGTATGGCGCCAGGGAGTAATAGCAATCAGCCCCAGCATTTT. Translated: CASSMAPGSNSNQPQHF.

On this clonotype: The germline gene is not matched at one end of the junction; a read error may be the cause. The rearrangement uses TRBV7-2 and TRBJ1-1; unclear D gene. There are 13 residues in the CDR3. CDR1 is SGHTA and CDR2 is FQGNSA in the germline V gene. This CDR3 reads CASARKKNTEAFF. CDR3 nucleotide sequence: TGCGCCAGCGCCAGGAAGAAGAACACTGAAGCTTTCTTT.

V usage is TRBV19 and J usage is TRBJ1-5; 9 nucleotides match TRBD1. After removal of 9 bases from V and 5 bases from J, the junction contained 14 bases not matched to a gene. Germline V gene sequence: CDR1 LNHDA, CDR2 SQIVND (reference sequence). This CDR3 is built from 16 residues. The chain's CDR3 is CASSLGGQGLDQPQHF. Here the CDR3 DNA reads TGTGCCAGCAGTTTAGGGGGACAGGGTCTCGATCAGCCCCAGCATTTT.

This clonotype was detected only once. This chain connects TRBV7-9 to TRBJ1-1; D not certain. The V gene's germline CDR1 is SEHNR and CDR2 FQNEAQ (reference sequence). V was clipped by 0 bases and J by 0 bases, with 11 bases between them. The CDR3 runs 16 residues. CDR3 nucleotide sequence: TGTGCCAGCAGCTTAGCGGGTTGGACCATGAACACTGAAGCTTTCTTT. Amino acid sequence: CASSLAGWTMNTEAFF.

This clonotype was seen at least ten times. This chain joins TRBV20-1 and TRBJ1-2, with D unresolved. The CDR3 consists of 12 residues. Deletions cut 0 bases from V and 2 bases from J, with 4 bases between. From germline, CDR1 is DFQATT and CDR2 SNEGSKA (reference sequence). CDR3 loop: CSARDQNYGYTF. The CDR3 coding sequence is TGCAGTGCTAGAGACCAGAACTATGGCTACACCTTC.

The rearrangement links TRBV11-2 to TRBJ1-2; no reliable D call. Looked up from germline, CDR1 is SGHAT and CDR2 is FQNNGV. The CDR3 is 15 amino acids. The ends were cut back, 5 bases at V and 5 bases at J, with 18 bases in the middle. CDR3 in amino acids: CASSPVWGNSYGYTF. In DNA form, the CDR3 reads TGTGCCAGCAGCCCTGTCTGGGGTAATTCGTATGGCTACACCTTC.